Following are 21 T cell receptor beta chains from one sample sequenced in a study of blood T cell repertoires in COVID-19. TCRdb keeps only in-frame clones here, not all; method: immunoSEQ multiplex PCR. Found here are 35,000 to 55,000 clones, about 92% of them singletons; the top ten hold over 15%. Sequencing used peripheral blood. The receptor source for this set is a man aged 70 or older with active COVID-19.

The chain links TRBV18 to TRBJ1-5, with 7 bases that match TRBD1. V lost 2 bases to trimming and J lost 8 bases; unmatched junction nucleotides: 9. Germline V gene lookup returns CDR1 KGHSH and CDR2 LQKENI. The CDR3 consists of 15 residues. This CDR3 is CASSPENYQGEPQHF. DNA for the CDR3: TGTGCCAGCTCACCAGAGAATTATCAGGGGGAGCCCCAGCATTTT.

The chain recombines TRBV19 with TRBJ1-4; TRBD1 aligns across 10 bases. This CDR3 has 14 residues. V was pared by 6 bases and J by 6 bases, with 4 bases of the junction left unmatched. Germline assignment: CDR1 LNHDA and CDR2 SQIVND (reference sequence). The DNA of the CDR3 is TGTGCCAGTAGCTTGACAGGGGGCTATGAAAAACTGTTTTTT. This gives the protein CASSLTGGYEKLFF.

J is TRBJ1-1 and V is TRBV20-1; maybe TRBD1 (5 bases). Germline CDR1 is DFQATT and CDR2 is SNEGSKA (reference sequence). There are 11 residues in the CDR3. Trimming removed 3 bases from V and 5 bases from J, with 7 bases in between. The CDR3 loop reads CSARGLTEAFF. The CDR3 coding sequence is TGCAGTGCTAGGGGACTGACTGAAGCTTTCTTT.

This chain links TRBV5-1 with TRBJ2-1, with TRBD2 matching 11 bases. With 0 bases clipped from V and 5 bases from J, the junction kept 1 base outside the gene matches. The CDR3 is 15 residues long. Germline V lookup: CDR1 SGHRS, CDR2 YFSETQ. The CDR3 DNA is TGCGCCAGCAGCTTGGGACTAGCGGGGCACAATGAGCAGTTCTTC. This codes for CASSLGLAGHNEQFF.

The V gene is TRBV15, the J gene TRBJ2-7, with TRBD1 matching 8 bases. The germline V gene has CDR1 LNHNV and CDR2 YYDKDF (reference sequence). The J segment lost 2 bases and the V segment lost 1 base, leaving 4 bases of the junction unmatched. CDR3 length equals 15 residues. CDR3 in DNA: TGTGCCACCAGCAGAGCCGGACAGGGCACCTACGAGCAGTACTTC. This sequence encodes CATSRAGQGTYEQYF.

Concerning this clone itself: The junction shows a germline mismatch at one end, possibly a read error. The V and J genes are TRBV6-1 and TRBJ1-3; tentative D call: TRBD1 (6 bases). Germline CDR1 is MNHNS and CDR2 is SASEGT. The CDR3 loop spans 15 amino acids. The CDR3 loop reads CASSKATGSGNTIYF. The DNA of the CDR3 is TGTGCCAGCAGTAAAGCGACAGGCTCTGGAAACACCATATATTTT.

The chain has TRBV9 and TRBJ1-2; TRBD1 agrees at 11 bases. Unmatched junction bases numbered 11, after V lost 1 base and J lost 6 bases. CDR3 length: 17 amino acids. CDR1 and CDR2 from the germline V gene are SGDLS and YYNGEE. CDR3: CASSVSAMGQGVNGYTF. CDR3 nucleotides: TGTGCCAGCAGCGTATCAGCAATGGGACAGGGGGTCAATGGCTACACCTTC.

The rearrangement uses TRBV19 and TRBJ2-3; D may be TRBD2 (5 bases). Trimming pared 2 bases from V and 5 bases from J, leaving 8 bases between. CDR3 length: 13 amino acids. CDR1 and CDR2 from the germline V gene are LNHDA and SQIVND (reference sequence). Here the CDR3 reads CASSILAGDTQYF. CDR3 nucleotide sequence: TGTGCCAGTAGTATACTAGCAGGAGATACGCAGTATTTT.

The chain combines TRBV6-5 with TRBJ1-1, with no clear D. Trimming removed 7 bases from V and 4 bases from J, with 4 bases in between. The CDR3 extends over 10 amino acids. CDR1 and CDR2 from the germline V gene are MNHEY and SVGAGI. Written as DNA, the CDR3 is TGTGCCAGCACCAGCACTGAAGCTTTCTTT. Amino acids: CASTSTEAFF.

V usage is TRBV7-2 and J usage is TRBJ2-2, with 7 bases aligning to TRBD1. The CDR3 has 14 residues. CDR1 is SGHTA, CDR2 FQGNSA, per germline. With V trimmed by 7 bases and J by 4 bases, 6 bases remained unmatched. CDR3 bases: TGTGCCAGCATCGTGGACAGGATCACCGGGGAGCTGTTTTTT. Protein product: CASIVDRITGELFF.

The chain employs TRBV6-6 and TRBJ2-6, with D unclear. The CDR3 length is 18 residues. Germline V CDR1 and CDR2: MNHNY, SVGAGI (reference sequence). Trimming removed 5 bases from V and 0 bases from J, with 17 bases in between. This CDR3 reads CASSPRSVFSSGANVLTF. In nucleotides, the CDR3 is TGTGCCAGCAGTCCGAGGTCCGTATTCAGCTCTGGGGCCAACGTCCTGACTTTC.

J is TRBJ2-1 and V is TRBV18; D might be TRBD2 (5 bases). The V end lost 8 bases, the J end lost 5 bases, and 16 bases lay between the germline ends. This CDR3 has 14 residues. CDR1 is KGHSH and CDR2 is LQKENI in the germline V gene. CDR3 DNA sequence: TGTGCCAGCCTCAAGGCGGGTCGGAACAATGAGCAGTTCTTC. It is translated as CASLKAGRNNEQFF.

This clone occurred once. V gene TRBV19 combines with J gene TRBJ2-7, with D perhaps matching TRBD1 (6 bases). The CDR3 has 16 residues. V was pared by 4 bases and J by 3 bases, with 19 bases between. CDR1 LNHDA and CDR2 SQIVND come from the germline V gene (reference sequence). The CDR3 DNA reads TGTGCCAGTAGTACCACAGGGACCCAGGGAAACTACGAGCAGTACTTC. Protein product: CASSTTGTQGNYEQYF. The variable domain in full, with the rest retrieved from reference TRBV19 and TRBJ2-7, is DGGITQSPKYLFRKEGQNVTLSCEQNLNHDAMYWYRQDPGQGLRLIYYSQIVNDFQKGDIAEGYSVSREKKESFPLTVTSAQKNPTAFYLCASSTTGTQGNYEQYFGPGTRLTVT.

The chain joins TRBV9 to TRBJ2-1; 10 bases fit TRBD1. This CDR3 has 15 residues. From germline, CDR1 is SGDLS and CDR2 YYNGEE. Trimming removed 1 base from V and 4 bases from J; junction bases left unmatched: 2. CDR3 in amino acids: CASSVPGQGYNEQFF. In DNA form, the CDR3 reads TGTGCCAGCAGCGTACCGGGACAGGGGTACAATGAGCAGTTCTTC.

The chain employs TRBV3-1 (or the pseudogene TRBV3-2) and TRBJ2-3; D is perhaps TRBD2 (5 bases). The germline V and J ends were trimmed by 0 bases and 1 base, with 8 bases remaining between them. The CDR3 runs 15 residues. From germline, CDR1 is LGHDT and CDR2 YNNKEL (reference sequence). CDR3 sequence (DNA): TGTGCCAGCAGCCAAGATGAGGGAGGCACAGATACGCAGTATTTT. This codes for CASSQDEGGTDTQYF.

A single count supports this clone. V is TRBV12-5 and J is TRBJ1-2; D is uncertain. The CDR3 consists of 13 residues. V was clipped by 2 bases and J by 4 bases, with 8 bases between them. Germline V gene lookup returns CDR1 LGHNT and CDR2 FRNRAP. The CDR3 loop is CASGLRPGYGYTF. Written as DNA, the CDR3 is TGTGCTAGTGGTTTGAGGCCAGGCTATGGCTACACCTTC.

The chain uses TRBV19 and TRBJ2-3, with D possibly TRBD1 on 6 matching bases. V lost 0 bases and J lost 1, with 11 bases in between. The germline V gene encodes CDR1 LNHDA and CDR2 SQIVND (reference sequence). The CDR3 totals 16 residues. The CDR3 loop reads CASSIEYRVGTDTQYF. DNA for the CDR3: TGTGCCAGTAGTATAGAGTACAGGGTAGGCACAGATACGCAGTATTTT.

V usage is TRBV11-1 and J usage is TRBJ2-7; 8 nucleotides align to TRBD1. Unmatched junction bases numbered 8, after V lost 5 bases and J lost 5 bases. The CDR3 is made up of 14 amino acids. Per the germline V gene, CDR1 is SGHAT and CDR2 is FQDESV (reference sequence). The CDR3 region is CASSRPDRAHEQYF. The CDR3 DNA is TGTGCCAGCAGCCGGCCGGACAGGGCCCACGAGCAGTACTTC.

The rearrangement joins TRBV15 to TRBJ1-4; D is undetermined. Trimming removed 2 bases at V and 5 bases at J, with 6 bases between. This CDR3 has 13 residues. Germline V gene lookup returns CDR1 LNHNV and CDR2 YYDKDF (reference sequence). CDR3 sequence reads: CATSRTGNEKLFF. For the CDR3, the DNA is TGTGCCACCAGCAGAACCGGGAATGAAAAACTGTTTTTT.

This clone came up once. The CDR3 nucleotides are TGTGCCAGCAGTTTCCATCTGATGGGAGGGCCTTCAGATACGCAGTATTTT. Its protein is CASSFHLMGGPSDTQYF. V and J are TRBV28 and TRBJ2-3; 7 bases fit TRBD2. The CDR3 spans 17 residues. Trimming removed 3 bases from V and 4 bases from J; junction bases left unmatched: 13. From germline, CDR1 is MDHEN and CDR2 SYDVKM.

The chain carries TRBV4-3 and TRBJ1-2; D not certain. Germline V lookup: CDR1 LGHNA, CDR2 YSLEER. V dropped 1 base and J dropped 4 bases, with 16 bases sitting between them. The CDR3 runs 16 residues. CDR3 amino acids: CASSQGSRSALYGYTF. CDR3 DNA: TGCGCCAGCAGCCAAGGAAGTCGGTCTGCCCTCTATGGCTACACCTTC.